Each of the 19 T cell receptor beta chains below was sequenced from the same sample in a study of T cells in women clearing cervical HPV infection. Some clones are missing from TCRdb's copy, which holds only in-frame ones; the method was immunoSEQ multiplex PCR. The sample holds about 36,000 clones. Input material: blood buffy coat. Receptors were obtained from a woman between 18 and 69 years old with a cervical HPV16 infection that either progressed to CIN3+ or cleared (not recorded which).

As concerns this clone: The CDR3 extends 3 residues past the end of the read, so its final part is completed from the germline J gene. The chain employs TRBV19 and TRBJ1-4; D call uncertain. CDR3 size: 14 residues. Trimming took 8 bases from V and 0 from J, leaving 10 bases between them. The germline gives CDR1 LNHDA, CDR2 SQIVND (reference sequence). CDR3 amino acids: CASATPATNEKLFF. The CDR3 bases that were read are TGTGCCAGTGCGACACCTGCAACTAATGAAAAA.

Partial CDR3 DNA: TGTGCCTGGAGTCAGGGGGCCGGCACTGAA. Translated: CAWSQGAGTE. The entire CDR3 reads CAWSQGAGTEAFF. The V gene is TRBV30, the J gene TRBJ1-1, with 8 bases matching TRBD1. The read stops 3 residues short of the end of the CDR3; the missing end is completed from the germline J gene. V gave up 2 bases and J gave up 4 bases; unmatched junction bases: 3. The germline V gene encodes CDR1 GTSNPN and CDR2 SVGIG (reference sequence). The CDR3 extends over 13 amino acids.

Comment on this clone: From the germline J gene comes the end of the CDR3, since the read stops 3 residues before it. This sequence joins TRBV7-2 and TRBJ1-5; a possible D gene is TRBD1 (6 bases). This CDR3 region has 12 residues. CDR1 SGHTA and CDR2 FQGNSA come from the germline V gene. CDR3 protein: CASSLRGSPQHF. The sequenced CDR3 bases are TGTGCCAGCAGCTTAAGGGGGTCCCCC.

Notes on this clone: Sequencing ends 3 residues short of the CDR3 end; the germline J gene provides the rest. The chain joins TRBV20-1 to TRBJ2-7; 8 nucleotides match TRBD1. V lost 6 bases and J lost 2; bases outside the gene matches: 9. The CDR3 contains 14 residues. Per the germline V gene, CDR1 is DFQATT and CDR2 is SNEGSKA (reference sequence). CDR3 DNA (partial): TGCAGTGCCAAGGTAGCAGGGGGCACCTACGAG. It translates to CSAKVAGGTYE. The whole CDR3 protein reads CSAKVAGGTYEQYF.

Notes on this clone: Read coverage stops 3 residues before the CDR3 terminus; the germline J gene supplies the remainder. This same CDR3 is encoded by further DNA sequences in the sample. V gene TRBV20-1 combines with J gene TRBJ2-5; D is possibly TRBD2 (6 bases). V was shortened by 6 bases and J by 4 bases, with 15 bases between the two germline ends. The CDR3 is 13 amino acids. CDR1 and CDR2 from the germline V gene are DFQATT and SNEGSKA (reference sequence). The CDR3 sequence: CSATRTSIETQYF. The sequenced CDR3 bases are TGCAGTGCCACCCGAACTAGCATAGAGACC.

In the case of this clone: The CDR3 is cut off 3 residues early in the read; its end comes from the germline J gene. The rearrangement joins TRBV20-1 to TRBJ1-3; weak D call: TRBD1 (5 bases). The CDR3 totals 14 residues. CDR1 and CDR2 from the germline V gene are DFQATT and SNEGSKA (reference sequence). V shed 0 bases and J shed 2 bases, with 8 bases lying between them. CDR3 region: CSAREGEAGNTIYF. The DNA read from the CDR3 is TGCAGTGCTAGAGAAGGGGAAGCTGGAAACACC.

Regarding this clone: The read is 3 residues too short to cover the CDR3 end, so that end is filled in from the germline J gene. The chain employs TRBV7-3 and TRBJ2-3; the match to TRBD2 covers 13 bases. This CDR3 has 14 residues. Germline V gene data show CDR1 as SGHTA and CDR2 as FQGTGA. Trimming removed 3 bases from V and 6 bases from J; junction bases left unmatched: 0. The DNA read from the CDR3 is TGTGCCAGCAGCTTGGGACTAGCGGGGGATACG. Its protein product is CASSLGLAGDT. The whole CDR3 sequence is CASSLGLAGDTQYF.

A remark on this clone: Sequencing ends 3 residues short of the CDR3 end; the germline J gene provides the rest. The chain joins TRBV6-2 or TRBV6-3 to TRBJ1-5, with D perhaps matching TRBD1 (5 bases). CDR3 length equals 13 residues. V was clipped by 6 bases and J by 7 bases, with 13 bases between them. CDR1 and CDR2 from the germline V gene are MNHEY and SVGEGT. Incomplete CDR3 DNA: TGTGCCAGCAGACAATGGCAGGGCCAGCCC. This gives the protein CASRQWQGQP. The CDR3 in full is CASRQWQGQPQHF.

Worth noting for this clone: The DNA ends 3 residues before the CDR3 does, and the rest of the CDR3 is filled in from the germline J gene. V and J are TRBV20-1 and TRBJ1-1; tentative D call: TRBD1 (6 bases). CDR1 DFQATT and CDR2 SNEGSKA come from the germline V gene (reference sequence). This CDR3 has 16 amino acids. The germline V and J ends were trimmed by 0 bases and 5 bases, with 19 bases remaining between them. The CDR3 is CSARDRYQGLGTEAFF. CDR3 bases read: TGCAGTGCTAGAGATCGGTATCAGGGGTTGGGGACTGAA.

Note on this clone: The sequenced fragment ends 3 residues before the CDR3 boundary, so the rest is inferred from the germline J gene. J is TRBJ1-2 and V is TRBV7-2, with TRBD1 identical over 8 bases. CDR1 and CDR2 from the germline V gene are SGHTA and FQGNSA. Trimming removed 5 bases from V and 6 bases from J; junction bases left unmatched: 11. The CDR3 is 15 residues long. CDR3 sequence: CASSLRLGQGHGYTF. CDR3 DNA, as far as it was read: TGTGCCAGCAGCCTCCGGCTTGGACAGGGTCATGGC.

The CDR3 spells CSARLYLRGDEQFF. The DNA read from the CDR3 is TGCAGTGCTAGACTGTACCTTCGGGGGGATGAG. This chain uses TRBV20-1 with TRBJ2-1; 7 nucleotides align to TRBD2. The CDR3 is cut off 3 residues early in the read; its end comes from the germline J gene. Trimming cost V 2 bases and J 8 bases; bases outside gene matches: 9. The CDR3 has 14 amino acids. CDR1 and CDR2 (germline): DFQATT, SNEGSKA (reference sequence).

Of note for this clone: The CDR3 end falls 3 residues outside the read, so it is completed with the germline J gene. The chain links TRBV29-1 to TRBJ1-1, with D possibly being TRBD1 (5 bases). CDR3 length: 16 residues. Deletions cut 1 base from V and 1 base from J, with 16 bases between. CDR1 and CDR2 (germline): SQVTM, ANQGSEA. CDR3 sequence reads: CSVEAGWGVQNTEAFF. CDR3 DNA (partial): TGCAGCGTTGAAGCGGGGTGGGGGGTACAGAACACTGAA. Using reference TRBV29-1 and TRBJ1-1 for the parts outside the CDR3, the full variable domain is SAVISQKPSRDICQRGTSLTIQCQVDSQVTMMFWYRQQPGQSLTLIATANQGSEATYESGFVIDKFPISRPNLTFSTLTVSNMSPEDSSIYLCSVEAGWGVQNTEAFFGQGTRLTVV.

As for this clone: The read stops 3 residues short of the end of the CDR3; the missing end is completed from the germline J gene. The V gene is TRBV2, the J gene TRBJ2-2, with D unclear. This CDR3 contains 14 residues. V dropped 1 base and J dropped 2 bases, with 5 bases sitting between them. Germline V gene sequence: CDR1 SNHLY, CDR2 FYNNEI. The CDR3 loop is CASSEEANTGELFF. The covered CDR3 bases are TGTGCCAGCAGTGAAGAAGCTAACACCGGGGAG.

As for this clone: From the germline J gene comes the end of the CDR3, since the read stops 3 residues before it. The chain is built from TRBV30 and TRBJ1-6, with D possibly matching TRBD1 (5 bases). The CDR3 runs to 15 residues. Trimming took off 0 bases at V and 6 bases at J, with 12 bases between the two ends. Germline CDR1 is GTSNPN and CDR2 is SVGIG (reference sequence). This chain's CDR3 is CAWSVAGVSNSPLHF. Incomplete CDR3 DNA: TGTGCCTGGAGTGTCGCGGGGGTCAGTAATTCACCC.

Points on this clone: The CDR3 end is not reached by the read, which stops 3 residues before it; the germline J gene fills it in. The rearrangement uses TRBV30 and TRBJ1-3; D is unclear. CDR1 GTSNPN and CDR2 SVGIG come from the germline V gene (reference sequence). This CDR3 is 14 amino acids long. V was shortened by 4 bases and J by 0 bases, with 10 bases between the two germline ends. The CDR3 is CAWNIQSSGNTIYF. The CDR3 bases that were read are TGTGCCTGGAACATCCAGAGCTCTGGAAACACC.

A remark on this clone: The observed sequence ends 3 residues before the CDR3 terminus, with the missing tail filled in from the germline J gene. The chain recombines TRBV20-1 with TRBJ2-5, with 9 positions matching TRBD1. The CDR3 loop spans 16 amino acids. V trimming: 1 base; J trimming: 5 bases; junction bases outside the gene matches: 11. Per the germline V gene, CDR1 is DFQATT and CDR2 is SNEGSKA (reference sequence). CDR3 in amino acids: CSARALGQGSLETQYF. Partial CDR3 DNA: TGCAGTGCTAGAGCCCTGGGACAGGGCAGCCTTGAGACC.

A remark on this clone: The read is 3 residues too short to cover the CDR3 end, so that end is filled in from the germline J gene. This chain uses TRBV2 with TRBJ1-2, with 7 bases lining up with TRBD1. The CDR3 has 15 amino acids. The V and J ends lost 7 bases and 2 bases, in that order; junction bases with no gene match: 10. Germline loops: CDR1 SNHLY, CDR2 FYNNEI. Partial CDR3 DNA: TGTGCCAGCATAGGGGACAGTCTGCGGAACTATGGC. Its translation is CASIGDSLRNYG. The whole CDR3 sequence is CASIGDSLRNYGYTF. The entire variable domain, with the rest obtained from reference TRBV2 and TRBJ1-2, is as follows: EPEVTQTPSHQVTQMGQEVILRCVPISNHLYFYWYRQILGQKVEFLVSFYNNEISEKSEIFDDQFSVERPDGSNFTLKIRSTKLEDSAMYFCASIGDSLRNYGYTFGSGTRLTVV.

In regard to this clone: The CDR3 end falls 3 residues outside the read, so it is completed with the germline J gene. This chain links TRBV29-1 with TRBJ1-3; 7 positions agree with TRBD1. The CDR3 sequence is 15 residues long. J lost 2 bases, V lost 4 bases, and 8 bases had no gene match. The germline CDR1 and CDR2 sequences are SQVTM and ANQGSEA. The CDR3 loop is CSVALGQWAGNTIYF. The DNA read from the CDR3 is TGCAGCGTTGCTTTGGGACAGTGGGCTGGAAACACC.

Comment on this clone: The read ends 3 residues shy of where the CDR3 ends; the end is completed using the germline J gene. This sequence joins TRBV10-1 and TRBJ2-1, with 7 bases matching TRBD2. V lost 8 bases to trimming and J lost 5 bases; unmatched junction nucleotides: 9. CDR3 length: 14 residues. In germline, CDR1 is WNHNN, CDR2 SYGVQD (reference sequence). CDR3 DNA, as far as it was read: TGCGCCAGCTTGCTAGCGGAAGAAAACAATGAG. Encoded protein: CASLLAEENNE. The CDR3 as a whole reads CASLLAEENNEQFF.